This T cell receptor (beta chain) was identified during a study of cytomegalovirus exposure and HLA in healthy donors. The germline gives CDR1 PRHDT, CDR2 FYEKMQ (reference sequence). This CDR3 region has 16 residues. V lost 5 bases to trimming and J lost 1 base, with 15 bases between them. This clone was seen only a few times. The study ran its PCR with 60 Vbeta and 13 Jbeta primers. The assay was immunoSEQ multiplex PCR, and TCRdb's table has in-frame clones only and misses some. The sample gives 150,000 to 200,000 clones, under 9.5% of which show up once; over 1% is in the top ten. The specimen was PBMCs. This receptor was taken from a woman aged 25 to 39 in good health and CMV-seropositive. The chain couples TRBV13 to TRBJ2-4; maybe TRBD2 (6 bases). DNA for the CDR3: TGTGCCAGCAGCGGGGACGGGGGAAGTGCCAAAAACATTCAGTACTTC. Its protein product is CASSGDGGSAKNIQYF.